The 20 T cell receptor beta chains presented below share a single source sample, sequenced in a study of CD8+ T cells in alopecia areata. RNA extraction and reverse transcription yielded cDNA as sequencing template. TCRdb's copy holds only in-frame clones and misses some; the assay was immunoSEQ multiplex PCR. The sample holds 200,000 to 250,000 clones, around three fifths seen once. Sample: CD4+ T cells sorted from blood, taken at week 0. These receptors originate from a human donor with alopecia areata.

This chain connects TRBV18 to TRBJ2-5; no clear D. This CDR3 is 14 amino acids long. Germline CDR1 is KGHSH and CDR2 is LQKENI. Trimming shortened V by 1 base and J by 5 bases, and 11 bases separated the two germline ends. The CDR3 reads CASSPRANPETQYF. The CDR3 DNA is TGTGCCAGCTCACCACGGGCCAACCCGGAGACCCAGTACTTC.

As regards this clone: Other nucleotide sequences in the sample specify the same CDR3. The chain carries TRBV6-5 and TRBJ2-7; D is tentatively TRBD1 or TRBD2 (5 bases each). The CDR3 contains 14 residues. V was clipped by 0 bases and J by 0 bases, with 6 bases between them. The germline V gene encodes CDR1 MNHEY and CDR2 SVGAGI. The CDR3 protein is CASSYSGGSYEQYF. DNA for the CDR3: TGTGCCAGCAGTTACTCTGGGGGCTCCTACGAGCAGTACTTC.

In this sample, this clone turned up a few times. The chain couples TRBV2 to TRBJ1-5, with TRBD1 matching over 9 bases. The CDR3 spans 15 residues. Germline CDR1 reads SNHLY; CDR2 reads FYNNEI. V shed 4 bases and J 5 bases; nucleotides not matched to a gene: 6. The CDR3 bases are TGTGCCAGCAGTGGCGGACAGGGGAGGTATCAGCCCCAGCATTTT. Amino acid sequence: CASSGGQGRYQPQHF.

The chain links TRBV5-1 to TRBJ2-3; D gene uncertain. The CDR3 has 19 residues. Trimming stripped 3 bases from V and 2 bases from J, with 25 bases between. The germline V gene has CDR1 SGHRS and CDR2 YFSETQ. CDR3 residues: CASSSNNLGARMNTDTQYF. The CDR3 DNA reads as TGCGCCAGCAGCTCAAACAACCTCGGAGCACGGATGAACACAGATACGCAGTATTTT. The full variable domain, with the rest looked up from reference TRBV5-1 and TRBJ2-3, is KAGVTQTPRYLIKTRGQQVTLSCSPISGHRSVSWYQQTPGQGLQFLFEYFSETQRNKGNFPGRFSGRQFSNSRSEMNVSTLELGDSALYLCASSSNNLGARMNTDTQYFGPGTRLTVL.

In its sample, this clone was seen a few times. V is TRBV10-2 and J is TRBJ1-2; 7 bases align to TRBD1. J was trimmed by 4 bases and V by 8 bases; bases with no gene match: 7. Looked up from germline, CDR1 is WSHSY and CDR2 is SAAADI. The CDR3 spans 13 residues. The CDR3 DNA is TGCGCCAGCGCTCCGGGACAGTCCTATGGCTACACCTTC. Translating it yields CASAPGQSYGYTF.

This chain uses TRBV19 with TRBJ2-7; D is uncertain. V lost 3 bases and J lost 2, with 8 bases in between. The CDR3 runs 13 residues. The germline CDR1 and CDR2 sequences are LNHDA and SQIVND (reference sequence). CDR3 DNA: TGTGCCAGTAGTATTCAGGACGCCTACGAGCAGTACTTC. Encoded protein: CASSIQDAYEQYF.

V and J are TRBV29-1 and TRBJ2-7; D gene ambiguous. CDR1 and CDR2 from the germline V gene are SQVTM and ANQGSEA. Trimming took off 4 bases at V and 0 bases at J, with 13 bases between the two ends. The CDR3 sequence is 14 residues long. The CDR3 sequence is CSVGTVRSSYEQYF. CDR3 nucleotide sequence: TGCAGCGTTGGCACTGTCAGGAGCTCCTACGAGCAGTACTTC.

This clone showed up just a few times. The genes are TRBV19 and TRBJ1-3, with D unresolved. Trimming pared 4 bases from V and 0 bases from J, leaving 13 bases between. The germline V gene has CDR1 LNHDA and CDR2 SQIVND (reference sequence). The CDR3 sequence is 16 residues long. DNA for the CDR3: TGTGCCAGTAGTAACGTTCCGTCCGACTCTGGAAACACCATATATTTT. It translates to CASSNVPSDSGNTIYF.

This clone was found once. V and J are TRBV29-1 and TRBJ1-4, with TRBD1 matching over 8 bases. This CDR3 is built from 13 residues. Trimming cost V 6 bases and J 4 bases; bases outside gene matches: 4. Per the germline V gene, CDR1 is SQVTM and CDR2 is ANQGSEA. The CDR3, as DNA: TGCAGCGTCAAGGACAGGGTTAATGAAAAACTGTTTTTT. Translation gives CSVKDRVNEKLFF.

Notes on this clone: At one end the junction does not follow the germline gene, possibly because of a read error. The chain links TRBV25-1 to TRBJ2-5; tentatively, D is TRBD1 (5 bases). The CDR3 runs to 14 residues. Germline V CDR1 and CDR2: MGHDK, SYGVNS. CDR3 protein: CASSGRRVQETQYF. CDR3 coding DNA: TGTGCTAGCAGTGGACGCAGGGTACAAGAGACCCAGTACTTC.

Concerning this clone itself: Other DNA variants within this sample encode the same CDR3. This chain joins TRBV9 and TRBJ1-1, with D unresolved. There are 13 residues in the CDR3. Germline V CDR1 and CDR2: SGDLS, YYNGEE. The V and J ends lost 0 bases and 4 bases respectively, with 7 bases between them. The CDR3 DNA reads as TGTGCCAGCAGCGTAGGGAGCGGCACTGAAGCTTTCTTT. It translates to CASSVGSGTEAFF.

DNA for the CDR3: TGTGCCTGGAGTGTATTGGGAAGCCACCTCCTGAGCTCCTACGAGCAGTACTTC. This translates into CAWSVLGSHLLSSYEQYF. The chain recombines TRBV30 with TRBJ2-7; no definite D call. Per germline, CDR1 GTSNPN and CDR2 SVGIG (reference sequence). V was shortened by 0 bases and J by 0 bases, with 21 bases between the two germline ends. The CDR3 contains 18 residues. Full variable domain (remainder filled in from reference TRBV30 and TRBJ2-7): SQTIHQWPATLVQPVGSPLSLECTVEGTSNPNLYWYRQAAGRGLQLLFYSVGIGQISSEVPQNLSASRPQDRQFILSSKKLLLSDSGFYLCAWSVLGSHLLSSYEQYFGPGTRLTVT.

This clone has just a few counts. The chain employs TRBV7-9 and TRBJ1-1; tentatively, D is TRBD1 (5 bases). The germline V and J ends were trimmed by 2 bases and 4 bases, with 11 bases remaining between them. Germline V gene lookup returns CDR1 SEHNR and CDR2 FQNEAQ (reference sequence). The CDR3 has 14 residues. The CDR3 DNA follows: TGTGCCAGCAGCTTACAGGGAGGGAGCACTGAAGCTTTCTTT. Translated, it gives CASSLQGGSTEAFF.

The chain employs TRBV30 and TRBJ1-1; D is possibly TRBD1 (6 bases). Germline V gene lookup returns CDR1 GTSNPN and CDR2 SVGIG (reference sequence). Trimming left V 4 bases short and J 5 bases short, with 14 bases between. CDR3 length equals 13 residues. For the CDR3, the DNA is TGTGCCTGGACTCGGGGAGGACAGACTGAAGCTTTCTTT. Translated: CAWTRGGQTEAFF.

A few counts support this clone. This chain links TRBV29-1 with TRBJ2-3, with 11 bases that match TRBD2. Germline V gene sequence: CDR1 SQVTM, CDR2 ANQGSEA. J lost 5 bases, V lost 7 bases, and 11 bases had no gene match. The CDR3 is made up of 15 amino acids. The CDR3 coding sequence is TGCAGCGGGGATAGCGGGAGGGCCGGTGGAGATACGCAGTATTTT. Amino acid sequence: CSGDSGRAGGDTQYF.

The gene calls are TRBV7-2 and TRBJ2-5, with TRBD1 matching over 7 bases. The CDR3 extends over 17 amino acids. Germline CDR1 SGHTA, CDR2 FQGNSA. Trimming removed 1 base from V and 7 bases from J; junction bases left unmatched: 15. The CDR3 DNA sequence: TGTGCCAGCAGCTTAGTGGACAGGAGCACCTCTCGTGGGACCCAGTACTTC. Amino acids: CASSLVDRSTSRGTQYF.

The genes are TRBV14 and TRBJ1-6, with 7 bases aligning to TRBD1. Unmatched junction bases numbered 7, after V lost 3 bases and J lost 8 bases. The CDR3 extends over 15 amino acids. Germline V gene lookup returns CDR1 SGHDN and CDR2 FVKESK. CDR3 in amino acids: CASSQYRQGDSPLHF. The CDR3 DNA reads as TGTGCCAGCAGCCAGTACAGACAGGGTGATTCACCCCTCCACTTT.

In its sample, this clone was seen a few times. The chain uses TRBV7-9 and TRBJ2-1; 10 nucleotides match TRBD2. The CDR3 runs to 14 residues. With V trimmed by 8 bases and J by 4 bases, 5 bases remained unmatched. Germline-derived CDR1 and CDR2 are SEHNR and FQNEAQ (reference sequence). CDR3 in DNA: TGTGCCAGCGGAGCTAGCGGGGGATACAATGAGCAGTTCTTC. It encodes CASGASGGYNEQFF.

The V and J genes are TRBV29-1 and TRBJ2-2, with a weak D call TRBD1 (5 bases). Trimming pared 2 bases from V and 2 bases from J, leaving 12 bases between. Germline CDR1 and CDR2: SQVTM and ANQGSEA. CDR3 size: 15 residues. CDR3 in amino acids: CSVERGQANTGELFF. In DNA, the CDR3 is TGCAGCGTTGAAAGGGGTCAGGCCAACACCGGGGAGCTGTTTTTT.

The rearrangement uses TRBV30 and TRBJ1-2; no reliable D call. Trimming cost V 2 bases and J 5 bases, with 9 bases left between them. CDR1 and CDR2 (germline): GTSNPN, SVGIG (reference sequence). The CDR3 has 12 amino acids. The CDR3 loop reads CAWSQDAYGYTF. Here the CDR3 DNA reads TGTGCCTGGAGTCAGGACGCGTATGGCTACACCTTC.